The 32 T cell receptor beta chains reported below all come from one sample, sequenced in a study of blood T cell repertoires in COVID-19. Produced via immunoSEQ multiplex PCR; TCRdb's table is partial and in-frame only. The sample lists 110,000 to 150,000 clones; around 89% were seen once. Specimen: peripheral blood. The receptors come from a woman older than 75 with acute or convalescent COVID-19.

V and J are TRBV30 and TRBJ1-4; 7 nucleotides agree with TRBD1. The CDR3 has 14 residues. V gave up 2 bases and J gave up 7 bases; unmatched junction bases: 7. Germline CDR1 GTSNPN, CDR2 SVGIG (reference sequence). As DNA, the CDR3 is TGTGCCTGGAGTCCCGCGACAGGGATTGAAAAACTGTTTTTT. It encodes CAWSPATGIEKLFF.

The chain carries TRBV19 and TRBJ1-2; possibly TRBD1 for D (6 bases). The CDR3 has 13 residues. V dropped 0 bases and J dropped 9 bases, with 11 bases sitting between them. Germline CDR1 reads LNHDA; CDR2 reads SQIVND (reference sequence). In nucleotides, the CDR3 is TGTGCCAGTAGTATAGATCCCACAGGGCGCTACACCTTC. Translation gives CASSIDPTGRYTF.

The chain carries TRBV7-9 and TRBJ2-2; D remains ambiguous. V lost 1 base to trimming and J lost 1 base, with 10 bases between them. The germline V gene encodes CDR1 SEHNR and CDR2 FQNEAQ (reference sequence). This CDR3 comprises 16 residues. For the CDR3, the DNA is TGTGCCAGCAGCTTAGGGGCAGCTATGAACACCGGGGAGCTGTTTTTT. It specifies CASSLGAAMNTGELFF. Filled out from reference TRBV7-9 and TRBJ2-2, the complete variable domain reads DTGVSQNPRHKITKRGQNVTFRCDPISEHNRLYWYRQTLGQGPEFLTYFQNEAQLEKSRLLSDRFSAERPKGSFSTLEIQRTEQGDSAMYLCASSLGAAMNTGELFFGEGSRLTVL.

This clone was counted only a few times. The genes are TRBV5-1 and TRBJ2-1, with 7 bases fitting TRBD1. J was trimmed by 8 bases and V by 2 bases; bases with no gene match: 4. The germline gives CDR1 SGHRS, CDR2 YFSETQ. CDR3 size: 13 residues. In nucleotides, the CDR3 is TGCGCCAGCAGCTTCAACAGGGGCGATGAGCAGTTCTTC. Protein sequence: CASSFNRGDEQFF.

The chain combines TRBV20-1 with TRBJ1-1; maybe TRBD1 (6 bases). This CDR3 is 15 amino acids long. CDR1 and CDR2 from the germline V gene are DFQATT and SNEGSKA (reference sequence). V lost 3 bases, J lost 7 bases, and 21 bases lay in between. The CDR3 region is CSASAVGAGDYEAFF. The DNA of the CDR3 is TGCAGTGCTAGTGCGGTGGGGGCAGGGGATTATGAAGCTTTCTTT.

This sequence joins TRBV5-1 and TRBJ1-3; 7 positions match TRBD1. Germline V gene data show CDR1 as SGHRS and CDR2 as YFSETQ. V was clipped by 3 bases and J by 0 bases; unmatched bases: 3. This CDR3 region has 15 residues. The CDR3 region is CASSSGQASGNTIYF. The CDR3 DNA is TGCGCCAGCAGCTCCGGACAGGCCTCTGGAAACACCATATATTTT. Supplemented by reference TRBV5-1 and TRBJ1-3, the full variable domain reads KAGVTQTPRYLIKTRGQQVTLSCSPISGHRSVSWYQQTPGQGLQFLFEYFSETQRNKGNFPGRFSGRQFSNSRSEMNVSTLELGDSALYLCASSSGQASGNTIYFGEGSWLTVV.

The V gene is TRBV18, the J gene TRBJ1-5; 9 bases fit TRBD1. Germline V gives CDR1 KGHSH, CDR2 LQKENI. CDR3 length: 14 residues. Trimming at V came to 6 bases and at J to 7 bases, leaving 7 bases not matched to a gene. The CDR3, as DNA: TGTGCCAGCTCCCCGGGACAGGGAGGACAGCCCCAGCATTTT. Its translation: CASSPGQGGQPQHF.

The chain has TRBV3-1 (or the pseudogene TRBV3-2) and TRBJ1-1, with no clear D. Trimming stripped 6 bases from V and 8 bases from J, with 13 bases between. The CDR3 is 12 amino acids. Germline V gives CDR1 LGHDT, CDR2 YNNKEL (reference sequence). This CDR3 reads CASRADQREAFF. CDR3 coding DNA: TGTGCCAGCAGGGCCGACCAGCGGGAAGCTTTCTTT.

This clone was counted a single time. The CDR3 DNA sequence: TGTGCCAGCTCACCCTTCTCGGAGGGACAGGGGGCTTCACCCCTCCACTTT. Its translation: CASSPFSEGQGASPLHF. V is TRBV18 and J is TRBJ1-6; 12 nucleotides align to TRBD1. This CDR3 spans 17 amino acids. The junction had 9 bases not matched to a gene; V was cut back by 3 bases and J by 9 bases. Looked up from germline, CDR1 is KGHSH and CDR2 is LQKENI.

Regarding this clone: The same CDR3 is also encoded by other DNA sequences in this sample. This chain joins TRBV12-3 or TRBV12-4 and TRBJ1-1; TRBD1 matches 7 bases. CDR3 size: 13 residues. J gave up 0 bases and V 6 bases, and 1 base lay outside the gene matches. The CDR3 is CASRTGMNTEAFF. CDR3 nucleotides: TGTGCCAGCAGGACAGGGATGAACACTGAAGCTTTCTTT.

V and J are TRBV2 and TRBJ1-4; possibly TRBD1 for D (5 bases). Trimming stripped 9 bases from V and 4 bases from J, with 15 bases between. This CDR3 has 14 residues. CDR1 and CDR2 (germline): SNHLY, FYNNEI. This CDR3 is CASSTDTRNEKLFF. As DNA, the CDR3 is TGTGCCAGTTCTACGGACACCCGTAATGAAAAACTGTTTTTT.

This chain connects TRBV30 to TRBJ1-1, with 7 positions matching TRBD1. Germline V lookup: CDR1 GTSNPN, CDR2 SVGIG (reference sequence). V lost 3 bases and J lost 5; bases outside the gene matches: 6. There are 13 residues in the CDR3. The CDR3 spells CAWSDDRETEAFF. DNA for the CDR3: TGTGCCTGGAGCGATGACAGGGAGACTGAAGCTTTCTTT. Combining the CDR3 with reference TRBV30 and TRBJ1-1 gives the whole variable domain SQTIHQWPATLVQPVGSPLSLECTVEGTSNPNLYWYRQAAGRGLQLLFYSVGIGQISSEVPQNLSASRPQDRQFILSSKKLLLSDSGFYLCAWSDDRETEAFFGQGTRLTVV.

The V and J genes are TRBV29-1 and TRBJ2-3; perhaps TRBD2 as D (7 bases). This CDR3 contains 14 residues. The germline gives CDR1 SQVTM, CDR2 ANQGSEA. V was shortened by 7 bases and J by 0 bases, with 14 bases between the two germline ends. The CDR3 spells CSGRGGWSTDTQYF. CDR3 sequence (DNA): TGCAGCGGTAGGGGGGGATGGAGCACAGATACGCAGTATTTT.

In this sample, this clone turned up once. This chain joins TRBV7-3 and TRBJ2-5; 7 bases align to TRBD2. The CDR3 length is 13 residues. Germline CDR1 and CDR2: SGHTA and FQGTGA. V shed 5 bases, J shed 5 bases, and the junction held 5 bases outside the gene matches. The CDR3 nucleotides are TGTGCCAGCAGCACGGGGGGTACGGAGACCCAGTACTTC. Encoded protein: CASSTGGTETQYF.

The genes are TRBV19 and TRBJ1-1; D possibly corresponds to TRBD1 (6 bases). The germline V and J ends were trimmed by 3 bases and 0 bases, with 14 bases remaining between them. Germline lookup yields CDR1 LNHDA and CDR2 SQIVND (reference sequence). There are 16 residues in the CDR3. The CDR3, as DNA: TGTGCCAGTAGTATGGGAGGGGGTCTGCTGAACACTGAAGCTTTCTTT. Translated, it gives CASSMGGGLLNTEAFF.

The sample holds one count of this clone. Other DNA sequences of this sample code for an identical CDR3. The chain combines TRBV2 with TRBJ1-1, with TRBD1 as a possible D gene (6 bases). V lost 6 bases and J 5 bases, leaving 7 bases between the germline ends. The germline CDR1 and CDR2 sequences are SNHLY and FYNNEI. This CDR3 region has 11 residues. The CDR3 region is CASRGGTEAFF. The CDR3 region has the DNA TGTGCCAGCAGAGGGGGAACTGAAGCTTTCTTT.

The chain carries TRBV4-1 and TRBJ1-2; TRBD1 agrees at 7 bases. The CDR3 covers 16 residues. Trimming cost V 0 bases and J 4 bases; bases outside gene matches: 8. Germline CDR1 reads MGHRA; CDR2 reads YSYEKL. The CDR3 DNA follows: TGCGCCAGCAGCCAAGATCAAACGACAGGGACCTATGGCTACACCTTC. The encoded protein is CASSQDQTTGTYGYTF.

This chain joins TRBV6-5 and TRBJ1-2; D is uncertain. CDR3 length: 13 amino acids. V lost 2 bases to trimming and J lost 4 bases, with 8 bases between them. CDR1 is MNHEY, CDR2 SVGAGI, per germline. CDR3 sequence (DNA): TGTGCCAGCAGTTACCGCGCCGGCTATGGCTACACCTTC. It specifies CASSYRAGYGYTF.

The CDR3 sequence: CASSLERTGSEKLFF. In DNA, the CDR3 is TGTGCCAGCAGCTTAGAAAGGACAGGTAGTGAAAAACTGTTTTTT. The rearrangement uses TRBV11-2 and TRBJ1-4; TRBD1 matches 7 bases. Germline values: CDR1 SGHAT, CDR2 FQNNGV. The junction had 5 bases not matched to a gene; V was cut back by 0 bases and J by 7 bases. This CDR3 contains 15 residues.

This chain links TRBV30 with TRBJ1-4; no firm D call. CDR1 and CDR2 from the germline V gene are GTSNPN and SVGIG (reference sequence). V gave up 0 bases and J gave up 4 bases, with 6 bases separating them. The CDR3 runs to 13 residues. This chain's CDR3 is CAWSVRGNEKLFF. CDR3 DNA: TGTGCCTGGAGTGTACGGGGTAATGAAAAACTGTTTTTT.

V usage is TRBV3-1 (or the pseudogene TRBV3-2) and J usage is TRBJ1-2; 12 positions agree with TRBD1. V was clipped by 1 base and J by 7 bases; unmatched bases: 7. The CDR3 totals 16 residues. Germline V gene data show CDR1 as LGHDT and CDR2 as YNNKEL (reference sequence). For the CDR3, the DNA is TGTGCCAGCAGCCAAGGGGTGGGACAGGGGGCGTTTGGCTACACCTTC. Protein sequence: CASSQGVGQGAFGYTF.

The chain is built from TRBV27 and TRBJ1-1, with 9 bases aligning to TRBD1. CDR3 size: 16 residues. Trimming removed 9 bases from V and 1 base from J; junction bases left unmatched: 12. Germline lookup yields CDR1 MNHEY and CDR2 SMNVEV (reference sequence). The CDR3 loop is CASGEPGQGRNTEAFF. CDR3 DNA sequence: TGTGCCAGTGGGGAACCGGGACAGGGTAGGAACACTGAAGCTTTCTTT.

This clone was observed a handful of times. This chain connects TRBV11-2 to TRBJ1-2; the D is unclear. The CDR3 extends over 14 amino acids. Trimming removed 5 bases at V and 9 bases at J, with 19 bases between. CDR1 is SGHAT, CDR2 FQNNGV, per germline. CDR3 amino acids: CASSGTDWSMRYTF. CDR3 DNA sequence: TGTGCCAGCAGCGGAACTGACTGGTCGATGCGCTACACCTTC.

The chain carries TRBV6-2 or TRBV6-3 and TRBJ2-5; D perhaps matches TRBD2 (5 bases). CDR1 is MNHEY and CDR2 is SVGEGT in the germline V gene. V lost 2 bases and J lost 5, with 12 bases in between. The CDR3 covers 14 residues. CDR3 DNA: TGTGCCAGCAGTTACGCTAGCAAAGGGGAGACCCAGTACTTC. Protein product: CASSYASKGETQYF.

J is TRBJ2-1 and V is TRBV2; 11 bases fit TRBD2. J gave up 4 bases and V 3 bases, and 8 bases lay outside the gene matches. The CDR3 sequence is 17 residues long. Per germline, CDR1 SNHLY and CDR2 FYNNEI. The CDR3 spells CASSDAVLAGVYNEQFF. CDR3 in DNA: TGTGCCAGCAGTGACGCAGTACTAGCGGGGGTATACAATGAGCAGTTCTTC.

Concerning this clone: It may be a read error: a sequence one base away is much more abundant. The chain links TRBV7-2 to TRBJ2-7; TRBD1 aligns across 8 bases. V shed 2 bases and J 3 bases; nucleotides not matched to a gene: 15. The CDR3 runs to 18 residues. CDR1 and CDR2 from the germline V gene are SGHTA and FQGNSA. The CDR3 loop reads CASSLNLDLRDRLYEQYF. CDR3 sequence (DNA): TGTGCCAGCAGCTTAAACTTGGATCTACGGGACAGGCTCTACGAGCAGTACTTC.

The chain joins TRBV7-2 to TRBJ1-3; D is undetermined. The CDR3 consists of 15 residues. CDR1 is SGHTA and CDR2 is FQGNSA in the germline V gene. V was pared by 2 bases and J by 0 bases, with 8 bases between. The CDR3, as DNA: TGTGCCAGCAGCTTATCCCTAGGCTCTGGAAACACCATATATTTT. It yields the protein CASSLSLGSGNTIYF.

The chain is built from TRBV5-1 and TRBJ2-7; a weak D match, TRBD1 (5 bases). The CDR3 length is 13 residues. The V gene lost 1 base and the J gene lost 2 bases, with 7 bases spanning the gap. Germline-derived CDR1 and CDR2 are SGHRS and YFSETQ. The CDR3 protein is CASSLNRPYEQYF. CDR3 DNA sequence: TGCGCCAGCAGCTTGAACAGGCCCTACGAGCAGTACTTC.

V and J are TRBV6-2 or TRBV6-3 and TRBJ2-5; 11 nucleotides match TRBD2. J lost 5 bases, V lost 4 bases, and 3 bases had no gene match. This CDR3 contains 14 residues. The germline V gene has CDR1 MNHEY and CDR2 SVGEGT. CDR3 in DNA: TGTGCCAGCAGTTCACTAGCGGGGGTCGAGACCCAGTACTTC. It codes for CASSSLAGVETQYF.

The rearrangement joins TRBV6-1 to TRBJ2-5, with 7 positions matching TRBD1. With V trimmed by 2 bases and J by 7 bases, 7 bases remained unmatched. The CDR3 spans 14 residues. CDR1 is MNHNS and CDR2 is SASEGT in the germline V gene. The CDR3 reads CASSEIDRDGTQYF. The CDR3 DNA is TGTGCCAGCAGTGAAATAGACAGGGATGGGACCCAGTACTTC.

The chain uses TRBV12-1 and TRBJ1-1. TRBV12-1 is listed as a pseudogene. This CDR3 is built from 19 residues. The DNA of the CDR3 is TGTGCCAGCAGCTTATTCCCGAGGTGGACGGGATCTGTGAACACTGAAGCTTTCTTT. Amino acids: CASSLFPRWTGSVNTEAFF.

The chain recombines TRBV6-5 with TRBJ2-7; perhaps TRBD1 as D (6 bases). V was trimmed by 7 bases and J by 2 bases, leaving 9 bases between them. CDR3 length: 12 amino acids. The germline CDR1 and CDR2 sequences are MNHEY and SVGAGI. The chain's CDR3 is CASKTGAYEQYF. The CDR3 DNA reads TGTGCCAGCAAGACAGGAGCCTACGAGCAGTACTTC.